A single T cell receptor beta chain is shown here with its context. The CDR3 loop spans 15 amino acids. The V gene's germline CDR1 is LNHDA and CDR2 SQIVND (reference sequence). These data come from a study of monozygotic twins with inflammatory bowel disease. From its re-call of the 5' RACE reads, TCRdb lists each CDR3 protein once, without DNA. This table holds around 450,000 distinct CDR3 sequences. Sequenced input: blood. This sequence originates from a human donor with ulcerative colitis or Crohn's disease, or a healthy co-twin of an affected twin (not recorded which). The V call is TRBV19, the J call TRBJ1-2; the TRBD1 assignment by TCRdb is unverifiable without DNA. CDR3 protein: CASRLGQDAYLGYTF.